This T cell receptor (beta chain) was found in a study of metastatic and nonmetastatic thyroid tumors. The overall study: Malignant thyroid and benign thyroid patients provided blood and tumor or nodule tissue whose repertoires were compared.

CDR1 and CDR2 (germline): LGHDT, YNNKEL (reference sequence). This CDR3 is 13 amino acids long. Overall study results and limits: It was reported that TCR beta diversity was significantly higher in malignant thyroid tumors than benign nodules, in blood and tumor.

About this clone: As yet, its antigen is unknown. Compared with germline, one end of the junction differs, possibly owing to a read error.

In the study's own analysis: Between-group CDR3 differences, defined by clinicopathological status, yielded a distant-metastasis classifier for papillary thyroid cancer. MiXCR re-clonotyped the PCR reads for TCRdb. These V and J calls are TCRdb output, not the study's own analysis. The data hold about 53,000 clones, with more than 20% observed a single time. All patients were treatment-naive before thyroid surgery. The sequence was collected from a female donor with papillary thyroid cancer or a benign thyroid nodule (not recorded which). Some clones in this sample may be carry-over from other donors' samples. The V gene is TRBV3-1, the J gene TRBJ1-6, with 11 bases fitting TRBD1. What was sequenced was blood. This chain's CDR3 is CAIRTGGNSPLHF. DNA for the CDR3: TGCGCCATCAGGACAGGGGGCAATTCACCCCTCCACTTT.